Each of the 6 T cell receptor beta chains below was sequenced from the same sample in a study of T cells in Graves' hyperthyroidism and ophthalmopathy. Amplified TCR beta CDR3 regions came from RNA transcripts. HTBI primers were used for first-round RT-PCR of the TCR CDR3. Each CDR3 protein gets one entry after TCRdb re-called the multiplex PCR reads with MiXCR. The data contain about 610,000 distinct CDR3 sequences, roughly 14% of them singletons. Material for sequencing was blood. The receptors derive from a woman aged 40-49 years with Graves' ophthalmopathy.

This clonotype was picked up one time. This chain joins TRBV20-1 and TRBJ2-2; TRBD1 is a possible D gene (6 bases). Germline V gene sequence: CDR1 DFQATT, CDR2 SNEGSKA (reference sequence). This CDR3 contains 12 residues. Deletions cut 4 bases from V and 9 bases from J, with 12 bases between. The CDR3 nucleotides are TGCAGTGCTATAGGGGGTCCCTGGGAGCTGTTTTTT. Translating it yields CSAIGGPWELFF.

The chain is built from TRBV18 and TRBJ1-1, with unresolved D. This CDR3 has 14 amino acids. The germline V and J ends were trimmed by 1 base and 4 bases, with 10 bases remaining between them. Germline V gives CDR1 KGHSH, CDR2 LQKENI. CDR3 DNA sequence: TGTGCCAGCTCACCACGGAGTTTCATCACTGAAGCTTTCTTT. Protein sequence: CASSPRSFITEAFF.

This clonotype has ten or more counts. This chain links TRBV6-2 or TRBV6-3 with TRBJ2-7, with TRBD2 matching over 16 bases. J gave up 3 bases and V 6 bases, and 8 bases lay outside the gene matches. The length of the CDR3 is 17 residues. The germline gives CDR1 MNHEY, CDR2 SVGEGT. The CDR3 DNA reads TGTGCCAGCAGAAACGGGACTAGCGGGAGGGCCATCTACGAGCAGTACTTC. Translating gives CASRNGTSGRAIYEQYF.

There are many counts of this clonotype. The DNA of the CDR3 is TGTGCCAGTAGTTCGATCTCGGGCACCGGGGAGCTGTTTTTT. Translated, it gives CASSSISGTGELFF. The chain is built from TRBV19 and TRBJ2-2; D is undetermined. Germline V lookup: CDR1 LNHDA, CDR2 SQIVND (reference sequence). The CDR3 is made up of 14 amino acids. V lost 5 bases and J 4 bases, leaving 11 bases between the germline ends. The full variable domain, its missing parts supplied by reference TRBV19 and TRBJ2-2, is DGGITQSPKYLFRKEGQNVTLSCEQNLNHDAMYWYRQDPGQGLRLIYYSQIVNDFQKGDIAEGYSVSREKKESFPLTVTSAQKNPTAFYLCASSSISGTGELFFGEGSRLTVL.

This clonotype was seen at least ten times. The gene calls are TRBV12-3 or TRBV12-4 and TRBJ1-5; the D gene is possibly TRBD1 (5 bases). This CDR3 spans 19 amino acids. V was clipped by 4 bases and J by 4 bases, with 26 bases between them. As DNA, the CDR3 is TGTGCCAGCAGTTCCATACCCTCGTGGAGCTCCGAGGGGAATCAGCCCCAGCATTTT. This gives the protein CASSSIPSWSSEGNQPQHF.

The chain couples TRBV30 to TRBJ2-7; either TRBD1 or TRBD2 may fit D (5 bases each). This CDR3 comprises 16 residues. The V end lost 2 bases, the J end lost 0 bases, and 17 bases lay between the germline ends. The germline V gene encodes CDR1 GTSNPN and CDR2 SVGIG (reference sequence). This CDR3 is CAWSHLWGSGSYEQYF. CDR3 nucleotide sequence: TGTGCCTGGAGTCACCTTTGGGGGTCGGGCTCCTACGAGCAGTACTTC.